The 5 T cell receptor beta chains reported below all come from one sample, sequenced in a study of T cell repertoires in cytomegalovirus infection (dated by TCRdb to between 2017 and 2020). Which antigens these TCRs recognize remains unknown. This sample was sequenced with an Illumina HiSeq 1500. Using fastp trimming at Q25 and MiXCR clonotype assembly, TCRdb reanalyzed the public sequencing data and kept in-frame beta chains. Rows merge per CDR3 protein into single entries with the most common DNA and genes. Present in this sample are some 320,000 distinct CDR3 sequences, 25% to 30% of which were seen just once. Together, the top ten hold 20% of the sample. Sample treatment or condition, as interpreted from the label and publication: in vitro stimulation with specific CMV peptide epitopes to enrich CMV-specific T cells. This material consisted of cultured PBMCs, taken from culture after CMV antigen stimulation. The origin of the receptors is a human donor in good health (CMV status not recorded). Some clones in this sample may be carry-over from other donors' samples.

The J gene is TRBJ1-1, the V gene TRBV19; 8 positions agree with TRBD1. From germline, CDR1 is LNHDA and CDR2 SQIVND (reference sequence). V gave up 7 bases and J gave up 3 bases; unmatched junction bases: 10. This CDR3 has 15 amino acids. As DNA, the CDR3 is TGTGCCAGTAATCGACCCGGGACAGGCTACACTGAAGCTTTCTTT. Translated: CASNRPGTGYTEAFF.

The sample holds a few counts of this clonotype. CDR3 sequence reads: CASSRSRMNTEAFF. In DNA, the CDR3 is TGTGCCAGCAGTAGAAGTCGGATGAACACTGAAGCTTTCTTT. The rearrangement uses TRBV6-5 and TRBJ1-1; D gene ambiguous. V lost 5 bases and J lost 0, with 10 bases in between. The CDR3 has 14 residues. The germline V gene encodes CDR1 MNHEY and CDR2 SVGAGI.

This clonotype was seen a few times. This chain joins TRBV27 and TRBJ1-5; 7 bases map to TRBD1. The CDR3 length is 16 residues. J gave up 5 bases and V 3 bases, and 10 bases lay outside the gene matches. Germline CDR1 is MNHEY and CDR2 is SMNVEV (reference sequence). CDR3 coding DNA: TGTGCCAGCAGTTTGACCGGACAGGTCTACCATCAGCCCCAGCATTTT. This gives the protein CASSLTGQVYHQPQHF.

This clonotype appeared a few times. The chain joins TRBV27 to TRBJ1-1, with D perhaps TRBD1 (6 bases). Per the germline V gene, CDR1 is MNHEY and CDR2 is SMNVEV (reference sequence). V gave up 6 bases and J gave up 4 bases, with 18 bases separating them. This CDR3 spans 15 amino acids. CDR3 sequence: CASSPSGGRVTEAFF. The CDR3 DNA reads TGTGCCAGCAGCCCCAGCGGGGGGCGCGTCACTGAAGCTTTCTTT.

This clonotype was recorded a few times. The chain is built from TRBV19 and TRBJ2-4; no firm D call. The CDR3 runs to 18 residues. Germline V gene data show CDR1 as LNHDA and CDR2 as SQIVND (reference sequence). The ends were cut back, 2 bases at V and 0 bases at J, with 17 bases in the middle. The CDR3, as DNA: TGTGCCAGTAGTATATCTCATCGGGCCGGTGTAGCCAAAAACATTCAGTACTTC. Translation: CASSISHRAGVAKNIQYF.